The 27 T cell receptor beta chains given below trace back to one sample, sequenced in a study of OX40 agonist ivuxolimab in advanced cancers. Measured with immunoSEQ multiplex PCR; TCRdb has only the in-frame clones, and not every one. This sample carries 52,000 or so clones, around 85% of them seen once, and the ten largest clones take 2.8%. The material sequenced was CD4+ or CD8+ T cells sorted from blood, taken in a trial of the OX40 agonist ivuxolimab. The receptors originated from an adult with an advanced solid tumor such as melanoma, head and neck, liver or kidney cancer.

J is TRBJ1-1 and V is TRBV5-1; D is unclear. Trimming removed 0 bases at V and 5 bases at J, with 11 bases between. This CDR3 has 14 amino acids. CDR1 is SGHRS, CDR2 YFSETQ, per germline. DNA for the CDR3: TGCGCCAGCAGCTTGGAACTTTCAAGTACTGAAGCTTTCTTT. This gives the protein CASSLELSSTEAFF.

The chain combines TRBV4-3 with TRBJ2-1, with 10 bases that match TRBD2. Germline V lookup: CDR1 LGHNA, CDR2 YSLEER. The CDR3 covers 13 residues. The ends lost 5 bases at V and 16 bases at J; junction bases unmatched: 11. DNA for the CDR3: TGCGCCAGCAGCGAGCGGGGGGGCCAAAGCGCCTTCTTC. This sequence encodes CASSERGGQSAFF.

This chain uses TRBV30 with TRBJ1-2; 9 nucleotides agree with TRBD1. CDR3 length: 13 residues. Per germline, CDR1 GTSNPN and CDR2 SVGIG (reference sequence). V gave up 4 bases and J gave up 5 bases; unmatched junction bases: 5. DNA of the CDR3: TGTGCCTGGACCGACAGGGGGGGATATGGCTACACCTTC. Its protein is CAWTDRGGYGYTF. The variable domain in full, with the rest retrieved from reference TRBV30 and TRBJ1-2, is SQTIHQWPATLVQPVGSPLSLECTVEGTSNPNLYWYRQAAGRGLQLLFYSVGIGQISSEVPQNLSASRPQDRQFILSSKKLLLSDSGFYLCAWTDRGGYGYTFGSGTRLTVV.

The chain couples TRBV18 to TRBJ1-5, with TRBD1 matching over 7 bases. This CDR3 region has 16 residues. Looked up from germline, CDR1 is KGHSH and CDR2 is LQKENI. V lost 1 base and J lost 3; bases outside the gene matches: 6. CDR3 sequence reads: CASSPRGQPSNQPQHF. CDR3 in DNA: TGTGCCAGCTCACCACGGGGACAGCCTTCCAATCAGCCCCAGCATTTT.

The chain carries TRBV29-1 and TRBJ1-1; D is undetermined. The germline V gene has CDR1 SQVTM and CDR2 ANQGSEA. Deletions cut 4 bases from V and 10 bases from J, with 13 bases between. CDR3 length equals 11 residues. CDR3 in DNA: TGCAGCGTTGCCCTAAGAAATGGAGCTTTCTTT. It specifies CSVALRNGAFF.

The chain combines TRBV6-5 with TRBJ2-7; D perhaps matches TRBD2 (6 bases). This CDR3 has 14 residues. CDR1 and CDR2 from the germline V gene are MNHEY and SVGAGI. V was clipped by 6 bases and J by 6 bases, with 18 bases between them. In DNA form, the CDR3 reads TGTGCCAGCAGCTCCCCCTCGACTAGAGCCGAGCAGTACTTC. Protein: CASSSPSTRAEQYF.

The chain employs TRBV6-6 and TRBJ1-1, with 8 bases aligning to TRBD1. CDR1 is MNHNY and CDR2 is SVGAGI in the germline V gene (reference sequence). J gave up 1 base and V 2 bases, and 3 bases lay outside the gene matches. This CDR3 is built from 15 residues. The CDR3 nucleotides are TGTGCCAGCAGTTACGAGACAGGGGCGAACACTGAAGCTTTCTTT. Translated, it gives CASSYETGANTEAFF.

The genes are TRBV19 and TRBJ1-6; TRBD1 matches 9 bases. V was pared by 5 bases and J by 6 bases, with 8 bases of the junction left unmatched. CDR3 length: 16 amino acids. Germline CDR1 reads LNHDA; CDR2 reads SQIVND (reference sequence). CDR3 DNA sequence: TGTGCCAGTAGTCACAGGGGGCGCATTGGTAATTCACCCCTCCACTTT. This translates into CASSHRGRIGNSPLHF. Full variable domain (remainder filled in from reference TRBV19 and TRBJ1-6): DGGITQSPKYLFRKEGQNVTLSCEQNLNHDAMYWYRQDPGQGLRLIYYSQIVNDFQKGDIAEGYSVSREKKESFPLTVTSAQKNPTAFYLCASSHRGRIGNSPLHFGNGTRLTVT.

The chain carries TRBV7-2 and TRBJ2-2, with D hard to call. V dropped 10 bases and J dropped 0 bases, with 12 bases sitting between them. Per the germline V gene, CDR1 is SGHTA and CDR2 is FQGNSA. This CDR3 is built from 14 residues. CDR3 sequence (DNA): TGTGCCACAAAGGAACAGACGAACACCGGGGAGCTGTTTTTT. Its translation: CATKEQTNTGELFF.

This clone was detected only a few times. This rearrangement joins TRBV10-3 to TRBJ2-3, with a possible D match to TRBD1 (5 bases). Germline V gene sequence: CDR1 ENHRY, CDR2 SYGVKD. The V end was cut by 6 bases, the J end by 0 bases, with 10 bases between. The length of the CDR3 is 14 residues. CDR3 DNA: TGTGCCATCAGCTCAGGGAAAAGCACAGATACGCAGTATTTT. Amino acid sequence: CAISSGKSTDTQYF.

The rearrangement joins TRBV2 to TRBJ2-5; D perhaps matches TRBD2 (7 bases). CDR1 and CDR2 from the germline V gene are SNHLY and FYNNEI. With 6 bases removed from V and 4 bases from J, the gap between germline ends came to 18 bases. The CDR3 extends over 15 amino acids. The CDR3 coding sequence is TGTGCCAGCAGGGGAGGGGGGGCCCCTCGAGAGACCCAGTACTTC. As protein: CASRGGGAPRETQYF.

This clone appeared a few times. The rearrangement links TRBV11-1 to TRBJ1-2, with TRBD1 as a possible D gene (6 bases). CDR1 and CDR2 (germline): SGHAT, FQDESV (reference sequence). V lost 5 bases to trimming and J lost 4 bases, with 20 bases between them. This CDR3 region has 16 residues. The CDR3 reads CASSPPTGQIFYGYTF. The CDR3 DNA follows: TGTGCCAGCAGCCCACCAACTGGACAGATCTTCTATGGCTACACCTTC.

This chain joins TRBV11-2 and TRBJ2-1; perhaps TRBD2 as D (5 bases). Germline V gene sequence: CDR1 SGHAT, CDR2 FQNNGV. Trimming removed 3 bases at V and 3 bases at J, with 6 bases between. The CDR3 is made up of 13 amino acids. The CDR3 nucleotides are TGTGCCAGCAGCTTCGCGGGCTACAATGAGCAGTTCTTC. This codes for CASSFAGYNEQFF.

The chain links TRBV7-2 to TRBJ1-1; tentatively, D is TRBD1 (6 bases). Per germline, CDR1 SGHTA and CDR2 FQGNSA. The V and J ends lost 1 base and 1 base respectively, with 10 bases between them. The CDR3 extends over 15 amino acids. The CDR3 reads CASSLVGGANTEAFF. CDR3 sequence (DNA): TGTGCCAGCAGCTTAGTCGGGGGGGCGAACACTGAAGCTTTCTTT.

This clone occurred a few times. V is TRBV4-1 and J is TRBJ1-5; no clear D. V lost 0 bases and J 7 bases, leaving 4 bases between the germline ends. This CDR3 is built from 12 residues. Germline V gives CDR1 MGHRA, CDR2 YSYEKL. DNA of the CDR3: TGCGCCAGCAGCCAAGATCAACAGCCCCAGCATTTT. This gives the protein CASSQDQQPQHF.

The genes are TRBV19 and TRBJ2-3; TRBD1 matches 12 bases. The CDR3 has 15 amino acids. The trim removed 6 bases at V and 6 bases at J, leaving 7 bases unmatched. CDR1 is LNHDA and CDR2 is SQIVND in the germline V gene (reference sequence). The CDR3 sequence: CASRTGQGAVDTQYF. The CDR3 DNA follows: TGTGCCAGTAGAACGGGACAGGGGGCTGTTGATACGCAGTATTTT.

The chain employs TRBV7-4 and TRBJ2-7; D gene ambiguous. CDR1 and CDR2 from the germline V gene are SGHVT and SQSDAQ. The V end lost 6 bases, the J end lost 3 bases, and 6 bases lay between the germline ends. CDR3 length: 11 residues. CDR3 in DNA: TGTGCCAGCAGTTCATACTACGAGCAGTACTTC. It encodes CASSSYYEQYF.

The chain recombines TRBV7-7 with TRBJ2-3, with D uncertain. The CDR3 sequence is 15 residues long. Trimming pared 1 base from V and 2 bases from J, leaving 10 bases between. Germline CDR1 and CDR2: SSHAT and FNYEAQ (reference sequence). CDR3 DNA: TGTGCCAGCAGCTTAGGTGACCCCTACACAGATACGCAGTATTTT. Translating it yields CASSLGDPYTDTQYF.

V gene TRBV5-1 combines with J gene TRBJ2-2; 10 bases agree with TRBD1. V shed 2 bases, J shed 6 bases, and the junction held 10 bases outside the gene matches. The CDR3 contains 17 residues. Germline lookup yields CDR1 SGHRS and CDR2 YFSETQ. CDR3 bases: TGCGCCAGCAGCTTCATACCCGGGACAGGGGTCTCCGGGGAGCTGTTTTTT. Encoded protein: CASSFIPGTGVSGELFF.

This rearrangement joins TRBV19 to TRBJ2-1; TRBD2 agrees at 14 bases. Losses at the gene ends were 5 bases for V and 7 bases for J; bases not matched to a gene: 7. The CDR3 consists of 16 residues. The germline CDR1 and CDR2 sequences are LNHDA and SQIVND (reference sequence). The CDR3 spells CASSPPRLAGGNEQFF. CDR3 nucleotides: TGTGCCAGTAGTCCTCCGAGACTAGCGGGAGGGAATGAGCAGTTCTTC.

This clone was observed a handful of times. V gene TRBV15 combines with J gene TRBJ1-2, with D maybe TRBD1 (5 bases). Between the trimmed V and J ends, which lost 0 bases and 8 bases, there was a span of 16 bases. The CDR3 totals 15 residues. Germline V gene lookup returns CDR1 LNHNV and CDR2 YYDKDF (reference sequence). Here the CDR3 reads CATSREGLPSGGYTF. The CDR3 DNA sequence: TGTGCCACCAGCAGAGAGGGACTCCCTTCGGGCGGCTACACCTTC.

The chain recombines TRBV19 with TRBJ1-3, with a possible D match to TRBD1 (6 bases). This CDR3 region has 18 residues. Trimming pared 6 bases from V and 1 base from J, leaving 22 bases between. CDR1 is LNHDA, CDR2 SQIVND, per germline (reference sequence). The DNA of the CDR3 is TGTGCCAGTAGGGTGCCGGGGGCGAGTCTGGGGTCTGGAAACACCATATATTTT. The encoded protein is CASRVPGASLGSGNTIYF.

The chain is built from TRBV25-1 and TRBJ1-3; unclear D gene. The germline V gene encodes CDR1 MGHDK and CDR2 SYGVNS. Trimming stripped 4 bases from V and 0 bases from J, with 13 bases between. The CDR3 sequence is 16 residues long. This CDR3 is CASSVQRAYSGNTIYF. In DNA, the CDR3 is TGTGCCAGCAGTGTACAAAGGGCTTACTCTGGAAACACCATATATTTT.

The genes are TRBV7-3 and TRBJ1-2; D may be TRBD1 (6 bases). Germline V gene lookup returns CDR1 SGHTA and CDR2 FQGTGA. This CDR3 has 13 amino acids. Deletions cut 5 bases from V and 4 bases from J, with 11 bases between. CDR3 in DNA: TGTGCCAGCAGCCCTGGGGGCCGCTATGGCTACACCTTC. Its protein is CASSPGGRYGYTF.

This chain links TRBV15 with TRBJ2-1, with D perhaps assigned TRBD1 or TRBD2 (5 bases each). The CDR3 totals 14 residues. The V end lost 6 bases, the J end lost 5 bases, and 14 bases lay between the germline ends. Germline V lookup: CDR1 LNHNV, CDR2 YYDKDF (reference sequence). The DNA of the CDR3 is TGTGCCACCAGAATGAGGGGCGGCCACAATGAGCAGTTCTTC. Translating gives CATRMRGGHNEQFF.

The rearrangement joins TRBV7-7 to TRBJ1-1; D ambiguous. The CDR3 runs to 13 residues. V was shortened by 3 bases and J by 3 bases, with 8 bases between the two germline ends. CDR1 SSHAT and CDR2 FNYEAQ come from the germline V gene (reference sequence). The CDR3 spells CASSFRLDTEAFF. In DNA, the CDR3 is TGTGCCAGCAGCTTTCGACTGGACACTGAAGCTTTCTTT.

V and J are TRBV6-4 and TRBJ2-1; 8 positions match TRBD2. Germline trimming cut 2 bases from V and 7 bases from J; bases unmatched to any gene: 7. This CDR3 contains 15 residues. The germline V gene has CDR1 MRHNA and CDR2 SNTAGT. CDR3 region: CASSDRRGGRNEQFF. The DNA for the CDR3 is TGTGCCAGCAGTGACCGGCGCGGGGGGAGGAATGAGCAGTTCTTC.